This passage covers 5 T cell receptor beta chains from one sample sequenced in a study of CD8 T cells in Susac syndrome. The authors reverse transcribed roughly 0.5 to 1 ug RNA with random hexamers. A single record per CDR3 protein comes from TCRdb applying MiXCR to the immunoSEQ multiplex PCR reads. The repertoire holds 150,000 or so distinct CDR3 sequences, with approximately 95% as singletons. The sequenced sample consisted of CD4+ T cells from PBMCs. These receptors were obtained from a human donor with Susac syndrome.

The chain couples TRBV30 to TRBJ1-4; the D is unclear. Trimming removed 4 bases from V and 6 bases from J, with 15 bases in between. CDR1 GTSNPN and CDR2 SVGIG come from the germline V gene (reference sequence). The CDR3 sequence is 14 residues long. CDR3 in amino acids: CAWTPGNQDEKLFF. Written as DNA, the CDR3 is TGTGCCTGGACCCCGGGGAATCAGGATGAAAAACTGTTTTTT.

V usage is TRBV20-1 and J usage is TRBJ1-2; a possible D gene is TRBD1 (5 bases). The germline CDR1 and CDR2 sequences are DFQATT and SNEGSKA (reference sequence). CDR3 size: 14 residues. V dropped 6 bases and J dropped 1 base, with 15 bases sitting between them. For the CDR3, the DNA is TGCAGTGCAGCCCCGAGGGGAAGTAACTATGGCTACACCTTC. Protein: CSAAPRGSNYGYTF.

This clonotype came up once. The V and J genes are TRBV9 and TRBJ1-2; 9 bases fit TRBD1. Germline CDR1 is SGDLS and CDR2 is YYNGEE. The trim removed 0 bases at V and 4 bases at J, leaving 10 bases unmatched. The CDR3 consists of 17 residues. The DNA for the CDR3 is TGTGCCAGCAGCGTAGTAGTCGGACAGGGGCTCGGCTATGGCTACACCTTC. Amino acid sequence: CASSVVVGQGLGYGYTF.

V usage is TRBV5-1 and J usage is TRBJ2-1, with 11 bases matching TRBD2. The CDR3 sequence is 16 residues long. In germline, CDR1 is SGHRS, CDR2 YFSETQ. With 4 bases clipped from V and 6 bases from J, the junction kept 9 bases outside the gene matches. CDR3 amino acids: CASSLIAGGSFNEQFF. CDR3 DNA sequence: TGCGCCAGCAGCCTCATAGCGGGGGGGTCATTCAATGAGCAGTTCTTC. The whole variable domain, remainder taken from reference TRBV5-1 and TRBJ2-1, is KAGVTQTPRYLIKTRGQQVTLSCSPISGHRSVSWYQQTPGQGLQFLFEYFSETQRNKGNFPGRFSGRQFSNSRSEMNVSTLELGDSALYLCASSLIAGGSFNEQFFGPGTRLTVL.

The V and J genes are TRBV12-3 or TRBV12-4 and TRBJ2-2, with D possibly being TRBD2 (7 bases). CDR3 length: 16 residues. With 6 bases removed from V and 4 bases from J, the gap between germline ends came to 18 bases. In DNA form, the CDR3 reads TGTGCCAGCAGACCCTCTCGAGGGGGGGTCACCGGGGAGCTGTTTTTT. Protein: CASRPSRGGVTGELFF.